The sequence of this TCR beta chain was determined in a study of T-cell reconstitution after alpha-beta-depleted transplantation in children. General study points: A year post-transplant, T-cell counts and diversity derived mostly from newly produced T cells. Expanded graft clones, several hundred of them, were reportedly the source of alpha-beta T cells about two months after transplant.

Worth noting for this clonotype: Its antigen is as yet unknown.

Using unique molecular identifiers, the investigators prepared the TCRbeta library. TCRdb passed the PCR reads through MiXCR, listing each CDR3 protein once. The table shows a few hundred thousand distinct CDR3 sequences, with more than 20% occurring only once. The source is a boy in the first two years of life with Wiskott-Aldrich syndrome, due to receive a stem cell transplant. The sample here was PBMCs, taken before TCRalphabeta/CD19-depleted stem cell transplant.

The CDR3 loop is CASSSILDRMSEAFF. DNA for the CDR3: TGTGCCAGCAGCTCGATTTTAGACAGGATGTCTGAAGCTTTCTTT. V and J are TRBV5-6 and TRBJ1-1; perhaps TRBD1 as D (6 bases). Trimming shortened V by 3 bases and J by 6 bases, and 18 bases separated the two germline ends. Germline CDR1 SGHDT, CDR2 YYEEEE. This CDR3 comprises 15 residues.